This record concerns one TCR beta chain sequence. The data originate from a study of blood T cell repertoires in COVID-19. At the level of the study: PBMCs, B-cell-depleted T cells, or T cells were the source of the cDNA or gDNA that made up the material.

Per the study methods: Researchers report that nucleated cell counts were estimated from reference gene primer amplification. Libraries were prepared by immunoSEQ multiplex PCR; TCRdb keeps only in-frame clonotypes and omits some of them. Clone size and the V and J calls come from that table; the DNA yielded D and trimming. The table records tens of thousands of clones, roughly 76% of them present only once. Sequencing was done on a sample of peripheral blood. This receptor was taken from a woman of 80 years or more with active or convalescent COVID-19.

The CDR3 bases are TGTGCCAGCAGCTGGTTAGGAGGGGGGGCTTATTCACCCCTCCACTTT. This codes for CASSWLGGGAYSPLHF. The chain employs TRBV5-5 and TRBJ1-6, with D possibly being TRBD1 (6 bases). V lost 3 bases, J lost 8 bases, and 18 bases lay in between. This CDR3 is 16 amino acids long. Germline V gene lookup returns CDR1 SGHKS and CDR2 YYEKEE (reference sequence).